This TCR beta chain was retrieved from a study of T cells after yellow fever vaccination. The study's findings and limits: The booster response re-showed most primary clones: roughly 97% CD4, approximately 90% CD8.

5'RACE template switching generated TCR cDNA, adding a universal primer site and UMIs. One entry per CDR3 protein, called by TCRdb with MiXCR from the 5' RACE reads. This table has around 360,000 distinct CDR3 sequences, more than 9% appearing once. With regard to this clonotype: Its antigen is as yet unknown.

The CDR3 sequence is 14 residues long. V gave up 5 bases and J gave up 1 base, with 11 bases separating them. CDR1 and CDR2 (germline): SGHRS, YFSETQ. The origin of this receptor is a man aged 18 to 29 who received the YFV17D yellow fever vaccine. The starting material was PBMCs, obtained on the day of the first yellow fever vaccination. The chain combines TRBV5-1 with TRBJ2-3; D remains ambiguous. The CDR3 sequence is CASRYGEGTDTQYF. The CDR3 region has the DNA TGCGCCAGCAGATACGGAGAAGGCACAGATACGCAGTATTTT.